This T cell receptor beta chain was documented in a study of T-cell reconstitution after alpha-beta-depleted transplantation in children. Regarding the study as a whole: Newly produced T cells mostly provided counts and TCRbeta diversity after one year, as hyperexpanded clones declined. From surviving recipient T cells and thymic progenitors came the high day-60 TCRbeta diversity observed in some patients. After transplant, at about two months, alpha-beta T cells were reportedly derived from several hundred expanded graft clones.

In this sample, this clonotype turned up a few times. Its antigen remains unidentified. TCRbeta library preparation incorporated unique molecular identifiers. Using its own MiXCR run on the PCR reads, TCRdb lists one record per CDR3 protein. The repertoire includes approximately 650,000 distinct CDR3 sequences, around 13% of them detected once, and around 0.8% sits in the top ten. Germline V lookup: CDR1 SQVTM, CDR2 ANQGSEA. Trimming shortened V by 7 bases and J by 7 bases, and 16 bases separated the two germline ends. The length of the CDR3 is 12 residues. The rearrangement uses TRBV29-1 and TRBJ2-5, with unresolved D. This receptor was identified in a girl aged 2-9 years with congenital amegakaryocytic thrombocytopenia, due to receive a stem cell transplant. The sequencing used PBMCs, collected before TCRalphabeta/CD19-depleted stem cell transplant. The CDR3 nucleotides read TGCAGCGACCGACTGCCCGGCGGGACCCAGTACTTC. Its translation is CSDRLPGGTQYF.